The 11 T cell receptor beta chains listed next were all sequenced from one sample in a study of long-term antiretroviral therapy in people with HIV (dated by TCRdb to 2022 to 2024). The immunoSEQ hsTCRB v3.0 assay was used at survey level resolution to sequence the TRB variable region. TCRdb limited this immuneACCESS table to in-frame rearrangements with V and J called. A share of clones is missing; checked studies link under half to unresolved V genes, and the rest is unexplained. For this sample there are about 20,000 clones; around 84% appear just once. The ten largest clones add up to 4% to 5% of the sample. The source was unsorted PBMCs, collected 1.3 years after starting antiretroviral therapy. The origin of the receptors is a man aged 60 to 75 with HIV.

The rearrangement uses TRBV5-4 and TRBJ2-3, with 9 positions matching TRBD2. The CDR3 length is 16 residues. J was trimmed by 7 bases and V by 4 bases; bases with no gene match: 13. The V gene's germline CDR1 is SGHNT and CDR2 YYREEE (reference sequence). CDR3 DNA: TGTGCCAGCAGCCTGCTTAGCGGGAGAGATGTAAATACGCAGTATTTT. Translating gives CASSLLSGRDVNTQYF.

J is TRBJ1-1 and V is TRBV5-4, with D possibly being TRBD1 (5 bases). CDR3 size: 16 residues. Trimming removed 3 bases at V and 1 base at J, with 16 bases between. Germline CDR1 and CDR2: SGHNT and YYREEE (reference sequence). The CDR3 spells CASSSGTGPRNTEAFF. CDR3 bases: TGTGCCAGCAGCTCCGGGACGGGGCCCAGGAACACTGAAGCTTTCTTT.

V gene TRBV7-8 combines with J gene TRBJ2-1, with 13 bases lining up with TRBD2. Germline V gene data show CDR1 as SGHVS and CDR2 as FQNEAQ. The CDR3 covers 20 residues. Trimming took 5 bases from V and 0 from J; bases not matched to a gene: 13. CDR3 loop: CASSQGLAGSDVLSYNEQFF. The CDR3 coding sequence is TGTGCCAGCAGCCAGGGACTAGCGGGATCGGACGTACTCTCCTACAATGAGCAGTTCTTC.

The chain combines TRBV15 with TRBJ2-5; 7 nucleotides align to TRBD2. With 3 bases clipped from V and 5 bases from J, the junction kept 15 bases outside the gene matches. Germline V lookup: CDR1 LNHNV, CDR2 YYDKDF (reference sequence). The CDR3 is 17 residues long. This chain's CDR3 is CATSRSPSGVSFETQYF. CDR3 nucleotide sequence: TGTGCCACCAGCAGGTCCCCTAGCGGAGTTAGCTTCGAGACCCAGTACTTC.

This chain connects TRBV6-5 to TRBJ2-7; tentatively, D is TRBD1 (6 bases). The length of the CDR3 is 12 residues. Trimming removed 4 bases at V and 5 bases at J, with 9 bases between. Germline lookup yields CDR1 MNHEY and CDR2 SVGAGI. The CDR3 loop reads CASSSDSHEQYF. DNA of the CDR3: TGTGCCAGCAGTTCGGACAGCCACGAGCAGTACTTC.

CDR3 bases: TGTGCCAGCAGCTCCACAACCGGGGGAAACATTCAGTACTTC. Its translation is CASSSTTGGNIQYF. This rearrangement joins TRBV11-2 to TRBJ2-4; D may be TRBD2 (6 bases). V was shortened by 4 bases and J by 6 bases, with 13 bases between the two germline ends. This CDR3 region has 14 residues. Germline assignment: CDR1 SGHAT and CDR2 FQNNGV.

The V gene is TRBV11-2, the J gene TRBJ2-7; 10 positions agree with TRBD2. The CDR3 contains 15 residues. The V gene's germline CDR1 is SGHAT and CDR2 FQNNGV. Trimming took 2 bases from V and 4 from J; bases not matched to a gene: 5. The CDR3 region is CASSLSGTSEYEQYF. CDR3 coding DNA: TGTGCCAGCAGCTTAAGTGGGACTAGCGAGTACGAGCAGTACTTC.

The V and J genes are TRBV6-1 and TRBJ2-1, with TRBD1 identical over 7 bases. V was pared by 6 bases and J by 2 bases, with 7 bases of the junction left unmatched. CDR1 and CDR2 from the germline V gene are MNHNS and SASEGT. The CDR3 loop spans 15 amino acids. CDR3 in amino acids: CASRKSTGPYNEQFF. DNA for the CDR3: TGTGCCAGCAGAAAATCGACAGGGCCCTACAATGAGCAGTTCTTC.

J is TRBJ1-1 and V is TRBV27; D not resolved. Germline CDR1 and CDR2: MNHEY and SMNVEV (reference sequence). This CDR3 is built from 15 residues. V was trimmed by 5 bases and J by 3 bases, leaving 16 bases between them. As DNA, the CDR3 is TGTGCCAGCAGTCTAAGGGCGGCTAGCGACACTGAAGCTTTCTTT. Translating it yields CASSLRAASDTEAFF.

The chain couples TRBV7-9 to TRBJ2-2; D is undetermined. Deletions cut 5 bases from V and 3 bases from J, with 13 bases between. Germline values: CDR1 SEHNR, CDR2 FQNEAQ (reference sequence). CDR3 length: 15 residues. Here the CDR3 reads CASSPPTRDTGELFF. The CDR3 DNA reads TGTGCCAGCAGCCCGCCCACTCGGGACACCGGGGAGCTGTTTTTT. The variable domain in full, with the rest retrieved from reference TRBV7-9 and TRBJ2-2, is DTGVSQNPRHKITKRGQNVTFRCDPISEHNRLYWYRQTLGQGPEFLTYFQNEAQLEKSRLLSDRFSAERPKGSFSTLEIQRTEQGDSAMYLCASSPPTRDTGELFFGEGSRLTVL.

In DNA form, the CDR3 reads TGTGCCAGCAGCCCGGGACTAGCGGGGGGGACCCGGGGCACCGGGGAGCTGTTTTTT. This translates into CASSPGLAGGTRGTGELFF. The chain has TRBV5-5 and TRBJ2-2, with 16 bases identical to TRBD2. Germline CDR1 reads SGHKS; CDR2 reads YYEKEE (reference sequence). V was clipped by 4 bases and J by 4 bases; unmatched bases: 10. The length of the CDR3 is 19 residues.